This T cell receptor beta chain comes out of a study of CD8 T cells in ankylosing spondylitis. Study results and limitations: The study looked at matched synovial fluid samples from ankylosing spondylitis patients. Disease-linked clones were reported to be significantly enriched there. About eight highly homologous variants made up a TCR beta motif that seemed to typify ankylosing spondylitis blood. Some of the motif variants had earlier been found in reactive arthritis patients' fluid and blood.

TCRdb reanalysed the 5' RACE reads using MiXCR and keeps one entry per CDR3 protein. The sample has 700,000 to 1,000,000 distinct CDR3 sequences, approximately 10% seen once. About this clonotype: The antigen remains undetermined.

The CDR3 sequence is 14 residues long. V dropped 4 bases and J dropped 6 bases, with 16 bases sitting between them. Germline V CDR1 and CDR2: SGHRS, YFSETQ. This rearrangement joins TRBV5-1 to TRBJ1-2, with D perhaps matching TRBD1 (5 bases). This clonotype was obtained from a male donor with ankylosing spondylitis. The specimen was blood, either unsorted or a sorted T cell fraction (not recorded which). The CDR3 DNA reads TGCGCCAGCAGCAGGGACCGGGGGGAGGATGGCTACACCTTC. Translated: CASSRDRGEDGYTF.